This T cell receptor (beta chain) was sequenced in a study of sequential checkpoint blockade in melanoma (dated by TCRdb to about 2019). About the investigation overall: Using 1:1 randomization, the trial assigned patients either to first-line nivolumab followed by ipilimumab (arm A) or to ipilimumab followed by nivolumab (arm B). The same lesion was the source of around 80% of the matched pre- and post-treatment tumor biopsy pairs. For 20 to 25 patients, matched tumor biopsies were obtained before treatment and at week 13, following single-agent nivolumab (arm A) or ipilimumab (arm B). Maintenance nivolumab was given following each of the two trial sequences. DNA from over 75 pretreatment melanoma tumor samples underwent TCRbeta immunosequencing.

Comment on this clone: No cognate antigen has been identified for it. Per-nucleotide qualities are absent, and no much larger clonotype sits a single base away.

Per the germline V gene, LGHNT is the CDR1 and FRNRAP is the CDR2. Including cysteine and phenylalanine, the CDR3 has 14 amino acids. The entry retains the CDR3 DNA only, 42 bases that are in frame from base 1. At the junction V is shortened by 1 base and J by 8 bases, with 11 bases in between. Here is what the overall study found, with its caveats: Patients whose tumor T-cell fraction and clonality increased by week 13 were about 30 times more likely to achieve clinical benefit. In the nivolumab-first arm (arm A), pretreatment tumor TIL clonality was associated with response (P = .04). PD-L1 staining and CD8+ T-cell counts correlated with tumor T-cell fraction and clonality, whereas mutational load did not. Within-arm analyses of tumor T-cell fraction were constrained by small sample sizes and reduced statistical power. Validation of the response-prediction model combining TCR metrics and mutation burden is needed in larger, independent patient cohorts.

What the treatment or condition label conveys for this sample: randomized to nivolumab then ipilimumab (arm A) or the reverse (arm B). None of the trial patients had been given prior DNA-damaging chemotherapy. The samples were obtained from melanoma patients enrolled in CheckMate 064, an open-label, randomized phase II trial testing sequential checkpoint blockade. Tumor TCR sequencing used genomic DNA from formalin-fixed paraffin-embedded (FFPE) tissue samples. TCRbeta CDR3 regions were immunosequenced from genomic DNA with the immunoSEQ Assay. Before high-throughput sequencing, the genomic DNA was amplified using bias-controlled multiplex PCR. The study's processing was this. To quantify the absolute abundance of each unique TCRbeta CDR3 region, the sequences were collapsed and filtered. Clonality was defined as 1 minus Pielou's evenness and was calculated using productive rearrangements only. Tumor T-cell fraction was computed by normalizing TCRbeta template counts to usable DNA, estimated from several housekeeping genes. Clones with significantly greater frequencies in on-treatment versus baseline samples were identified using a previously published method. The immuneACCESS repertoire file appears here via TCRdb, limited to in-frame rearrangements. These files lack a portion of the clones; in checked studies, under half of the deficit traces to unresolved V genes, and the cause of the others is not known. For V, J and clone size, that table is used; D and trimming come from the DNA. For this sample the table gives about 5,100 clones, of which approximately 22% were detected only once. The ten largest clones capture approximately 28% of the sample.

The chain employs TRBV12-5 and TRBJ2-2; TRBD1 is possibly the D segment (5 matching bases). The source was tumor tissue (inferred from file names), collected from a patient given nivolumab and ipilimumab in sequence. The sequence was obtained from a human donor with melanoma. The CDR3 region: CASGLETAGGELFF. The DNA reads as follows: TGTGCTAGTGGTTTGGAAACGGCAGGGGGGGAGCTGTTTTTT.